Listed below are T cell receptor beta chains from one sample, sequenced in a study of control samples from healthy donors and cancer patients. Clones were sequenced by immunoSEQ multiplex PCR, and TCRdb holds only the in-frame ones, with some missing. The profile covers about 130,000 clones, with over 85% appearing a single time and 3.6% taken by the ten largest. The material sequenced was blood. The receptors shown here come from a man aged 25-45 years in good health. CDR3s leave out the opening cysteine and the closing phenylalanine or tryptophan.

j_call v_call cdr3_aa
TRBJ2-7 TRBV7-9 ASSSRDPHYEQY
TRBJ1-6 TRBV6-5 ASSYQTGGGNSPLH
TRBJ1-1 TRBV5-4 ASSAPGQGATPESTEAF
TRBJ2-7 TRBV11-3 ASSSGGSSYEQY
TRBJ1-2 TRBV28 ASSSIIGGYT
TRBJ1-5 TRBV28 ASSFRDRKNQPQH
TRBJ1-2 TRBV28 ASRPAGTGGGYT
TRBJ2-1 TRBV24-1 ATSDPSRPTGGNEQF
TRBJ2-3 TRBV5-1 ASSLPTDTQY
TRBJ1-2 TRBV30 AWRGTGSYGYT
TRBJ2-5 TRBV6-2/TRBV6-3 ASSYPGQKETQY
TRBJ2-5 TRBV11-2 ASSRAQETQY
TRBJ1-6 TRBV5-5 ASSIRDTGFAPLH
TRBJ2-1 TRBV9 ASSAPPRNEQF
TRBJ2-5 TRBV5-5 ASSLGRLQETQY
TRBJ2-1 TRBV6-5 ASSDRGPYNEQF
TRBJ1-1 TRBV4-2 ASSQGVGLNTEAF
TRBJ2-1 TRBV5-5 ASSSHGFPTGVDEQF
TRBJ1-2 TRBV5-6 ASSAWVANYGYT
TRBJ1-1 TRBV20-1 SAPGSTEAF
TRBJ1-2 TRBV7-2 ASSLGGPLPYGYT
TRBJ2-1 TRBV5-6 ASSLARGGVSGNEQF
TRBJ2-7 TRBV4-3 ASSQDEGLKAHEQY
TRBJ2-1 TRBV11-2 ASSLLAGISYNEQF
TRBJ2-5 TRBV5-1 ASQGTQETQY
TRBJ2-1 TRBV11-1 ASRHWPGLAGQEQF
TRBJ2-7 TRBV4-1 ASSQGGERHEQY
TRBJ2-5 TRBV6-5 ASRERQGGRETQY
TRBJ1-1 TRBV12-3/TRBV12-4 ASATGLNTEAF
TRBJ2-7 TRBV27 ASSLSPRYEQY
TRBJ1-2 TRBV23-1 ASSQGRYGYGYT
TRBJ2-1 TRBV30 AWSRYGGNEQF
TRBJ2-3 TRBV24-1 ATSDLLRGGDTQY
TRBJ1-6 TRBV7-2 ASSFRQARLTNSPLH